What follows describes a single TCR beta chain. The method was immunoSEQ multiplex PCR; TCRdb's version includes in-frame clones alone and lacks a portion of them. The table lists roughly 51,000 clones, around 95% of them singletons. Germline CDR1 SGHTA, CDR2 FQGNSA. This CDR3 is 14 amino acids long. V trimming: 3 bases; J trimming: 9 bases; junction bases outside the gene matches: 3. The data are from a study of technical replicates of blood from several donors. This TCR came from a human donor in good health. Some clones in this sample may be carry-over from other donors' samples. The sequenced material came from PBMCs. This chain links TRBV7-2 with TRBJ1-6; 9 bases align to TRBD1. The CDR3 sequence is CASSFRQGGSPLHF. The CDR3 nucleotides read TGTGCCAGCAGCTTCCGACAGGGGGGTTCACCCCTCCACTTT.